The 26 T cell receptor beta chains below come from one sample, sequenced in a study of T-cell memory formation after mild COVID-19. Each CDR3 protein gets one entry after TCRdb re-called the 5' RACE reads with MiXCR. Of about 440,000 distinct CDR3 sequences listed, roughly 20% are singletons. Sequenced input: PBMCs or a T cell subset sorted from them (not recorded which). The receptors were gathered from an adult woman who had mild COVID-19 (a few samples of this study predate the infection). Cell type and time point are not known.

This clonotype was detected a few times. The V gene is TRBV5-1, the J gene TRBJ1-4; the D is unclear. Germline V CDR1 and CDR2: SGHRS, YFSETQ. Between the trimmed V and J ends, which lost 4 bases and 6 bases, there was a span of 10 bases. This CDR3 spans 13 amino acids. DNA for the CDR3: TGCGCCAGCAGCCCCGCATCGGATGAAAAACTGTTTTTT. Encoded protein: CASSPASDEKLFF.

The chain recombines TRBV6-6 with TRBJ1-1; D is ambiguous. In germline, CDR1 is MNHNY, CDR2 SVGAGI (reference sequence). The CDR3 runs to 15 residues. V gave up 4 bases and J gave up 3 bases, with 15 bases separating them. The CDR3 bases are TGTGCCAGCAGTTTCACCCACGAGTGGTACACTGAAGCTTTCTTT. As protein: CASSFTHEWYTEAFF.

This clonotype was counted between two and nine times. V is TRBV24-1 and J is TRBJ2-1; D remains ambiguous. The CDR3 runs 12 residues. Germline assignment: CDR1 KGHDR and CDR2 SFDVKD. V lost 5 bases and J 7 bases, leaving 8 bases between the germline ends. This CDR3 is CATSVLGNEQFF. In nucleotides, the CDR3 is TGTGCCACCAGTGTCTTGGGGAATGAGCAGTTCTTC.

This clonotype was counted a few times. J is TRBJ2-2 and V is TRBV7-9; possibly TRBD2 for D (6 bases). This CDR3 has 15 amino acids. Trimming took off 3 bases at V and 3 bases at J, with 11 bases between the two ends. The germline V gene has CDR1 SEHNR and CDR2 FQNEAQ (reference sequence). The CDR3 loop reads CASSFGTSHTGELFF. As DNA, the CDR3 is TGTGCCAGCAGCTTCGGGACTTCCCACACCGGGGAGCTGTTTTTT.

The chain links TRBV6-6 to TRBJ2-3; TRBD1 or TRBD2 may be the D gene (5 bases each). This CDR3 has 12 amino acids. Germline CDR1 MNHNY, CDR2 SVGAGI (reference sequence). The V gene lost 2 bases and the J gene lost 10 bases, with 10 bases spanning the gap. As DNA, the CDR3 is TGTGCCAGCAGTTACGAGGGGCGGGCGCAGTATTTT. Translated: CASSYEGRAQYF.

In its sample, this clonotype was seen many times. This chain links TRBV7-2 with TRBJ2-5; the D gene is possibly TRBD1 (5 bases). Between the trimmed V and J ends, which lost 6 bases and 5 bases, there was a span of 13 bases. The CDR3 contains 13 residues. Germline V gives CDR1 SGHTA, CDR2 FQGNSA. CDR3 amino acids: CASSQVSGETQYF. CDR3 bases: TGTGCCAGCAGTCAGGTGTCAGGGGAGACCCAGTACTTC.

This clonotype was picked up many times. The chain carries TRBV7-2 and TRBJ1-4; unclear D gene. CDR3 length: 14 amino acids. Trimming left V 5 bases short and J 5 bases short, with 12 bases between. Germline lookup yields CDR1 SGHTA and CDR2 FQGNSA. The CDR3 bases are TGTGCCAGCAGCAAAAGCGGCAGAAATGAAAAACTGTTTTTT. It translates to CASSKSGRNEKLFF. Full variable domain (rest looked up from reference TRBV7-2 and TRBJ1-4): GAGVSQSPSNKVTEKGKDVELRCDPISGHTALYWYRQSLGQGLEFLIYFQGNSAPDKSGLPSDRFSAERTGGSVSTLTIQRTQQEDSAVYLCASSKSGRNEKLFFGSGTQLSVL.

J is TRBJ2-7 and V is TRBV30; D not certain. The CDR3 length is 11 residues. Germline V gives CDR1 GTSNPN, CDR2 SVGIG (reference sequence). With 3 bases removed from V and 3 bases from J, the gap between germline ends came to 6 bases. The CDR3 spells CAWRGIYEQYF. The CDR3, as DNA: TGTGCCTGGAGGGGGATCTACGAGCAGTACTTC.

The rearrangement links TRBV12-3 or TRBV12-4 to TRBJ2-7; no clear D. The CDR3 is 12 residues long. Trimming left V 7 bases short and J 5 bases short, with 12 bases between. The CDR3 coding sequence is TGTGCCAGCAAGGGCGGAACGCACGAGCAGTACTTC. Residues: CASKGGTHEQYF.

The chain links TRBV6-5 to TRBJ2-1, with TRBD1 matching over 8 bases. Germline V gene sequence: CDR1 MNHEY, CDR2 SVGAGI. The CDR3 totals 15 residues. J was trimmed by 7 bases and V by 1 base; bases with no gene match: 6. The CDR3 nucleotides are TGTGCCAGCAGTTACTTGTCAGGGGGCGTTAATGAGCAGTTCTTC. It codes for CASSYLSGGVNEQFF.

CDR3: CASREDRRNTEAFF. The DNA of the CDR3 is TGTGCCAGCAGGGAGGACAGGAGGAACACTGAAGCTTTCTTT. The chain is built from TRBV12-3 or TRBV12-4 and TRBJ1-1; 7 nucleotides align to TRBD1. The CDR3 spans 14 residues. Trimming removed 6 bases from V and 1 base from J; junction bases left unmatched: 5.

The chain links TRBV11-3 to TRBJ2-2; TRBD2 aligns across 13 bases. The CDR3 contains 17 residues. Germline assignment: CDR1 SGHNT and CDR2 YENEEA. Unmatched junction bases numbered 9, after V lost 4 bases and J lost 7 bases. The chain's CDR3 is CASSSIGLAGVIGELFF. The CDR3 nucleotides read TGTGCCAGCAGCTCCATCGGACTAGCGGGAGTAATCGGGGAGCTGTTTTTT.

This rearrangement joins TRBV6-5 to TRBJ1-1; 12 bases line up with TRBD1. The CDR3 loop spans 14 amino acids. With V trimmed by 7 bases and J by 4 bases, 4 bases remained unmatched. CDR1 is MNHEY and CDR2 is SVGAGI in the germline V gene. The CDR3 bases are TGTGCCAGCATAGGGACAGGGGGCTTCACTGAAGCTTTCTTT. Its translation is CASIGTGGFTEAFF.

This clonotype was picked up a small number of times. This sequence joins TRBV29-1 and TRBJ2-7, with 9 bases lining up with TRBD1. The CDR3 loop spans 14 amino acids. Germline-derived CDR1 and CDR2 are SQVTM and ANQGSEA. Trimming cost V 0 bases and J 1 base; bases outside gene matches: 1. CDR3 region: CSVEDDRGSYEQYF. The CDR3 DNA reads TGCAGCGTTGAAGATGACAGGGGGTCCTACGAGCAGTACTTC.

This clonotype was observed a few times. The CDR3 here is CSVEGAMNTEAFF. The DNA of the CDR3 is TGCAGCGTTGAGGGGGCGATGAACACTGAAGCTTTCTTT. The J gene is TRBJ1-1, the V gene TRBV29-1; D is perhaps TRBD1 (6 bases). V was trimmed by 3 bases and J by 0 bases, leaving 8 bases between them. CDR3 length: 13 residues. In germline, CDR1 is SQVTM, CDR2 ANQGSEA. Using reference TRBV29-1 and TRBJ1-1 for the parts outside the CDR3, the full variable domain is SAVISQKPSRDICQRGTSLTIQCQVDSQVTMMFWYRQQPGQSLTLIATANQGSEATYESGFVIDKFPISRPNLTFSTLTVSNMSPEDSSIYLCSVEGAMNTEAFFGQGTRLTVV.

This chain joins TRBV18 and TRBJ2-7; D is uncertain. Deletions cut 7 bases from V and 0 bases from J, with 10 bases between. The germline V gene encodes CDR1 KGHSH and CDR2 LQKENI. This CDR3 is built from 13 residues. The CDR3 loop reads CASLRADSYEQYF. CDR3 in DNA: TGTGCCAGCTTACGGGCGGACTCCTACGAGCAGTACTTC.

This clonotype was observed a handful of times. The rearrangement uses TRBV5-1 and TRBJ1-1; 8 nucleotides line up with TRBD1. The V gene end was trimmed by 0 bases and the J gene end by 6 bases; junction bases not matched to a gene: 10. Germline CDR1 SGHRS, CDR2 YFSETQ. This CDR3 is 16 amino acids long. In DNA, the CDR3 is TGCGCCAGCAGCTTGGCCAGGGGGCCTCCGTTGGCTGAAGCTTTCTTT. Translated: CASSLARGPPLAEAFF.

V and J are TRBV29-1 and TRBJ2-5, with 13 positions matching TRBD2. Germline V gene lookup returns CDR1 SQVTM and CDR2 ANQGSEA. This CDR3 contains 14 residues. After removal of 7 bases from V and 3 bases from J, the junction contained 5 bases not matched to a gene. The CDR3 sequence: CSGWGLAGKETQYF. The CDR3 bases are TGCAGCGGTTGGGGACTAGCGGGGAAAGAGACCCAGTACTTC.

This clonotype came up many times. V is TRBV5-1 and J is TRBJ2-3; 9 nucleotides match TRBD2. V lost 4 bases and J lost 6; bases outside the gene matches: 6. CDR1 is SGHRS, CDR2 YFSETQ, per germline. The length of the CDR3 is 14 residues. The CDR3 is CASSGSGGIDTQYF. The CDR3 DNA sequence: TGCGCCAGCAGCGGTAGCGGGGGCATTGATACGCAGTATTTT.

This clonotype was found a few times. The chain carries TRBV7-6 and TRBJ2-1; 10 nucleotides align to TRBD2. The CDR3 spans 16 residues. CDR1 and CDR2 (germline): SGHVS, FNYEAQ. V trimming: 2 bases; J trimming: 7 bases; junction bases outside the gene matches: 8. CDR3 in amino acids: CASSLSSGRRENEQFF. The DNA for the CDR3 is TGTGCCAGCAGCTTATCTAGCGGGAGACGGGAAAATGAGCAGTTCTTC.

Ten or more counts support this clonotype. The chain uses TRBV2 and TRBJ2-7, with 7 bases fitting TRBD1. Trimming at V came to 2 bases and at J to 3 bases, leaving 7 bases not matched to a gene. In germline, CDR1 is SNHLY, CDR2 FYNNEI. CDR3 length equals 15 residues. The DNA of the CDR3 is TGTGCCAGCAGTGAATATCAGGGGGTAGTCTACGAGCAGTACTTC. Its translation is CASSEYQGVVYEQYF. Using reference TRBV2 and TRBJ2-7 for the parts outside the CDR3, the full variable domain is EPEVTQTPSHQVTQMGQEVILRCVPISNHLYFYWYRQILGQKVEFLVSFYNNEISEKSEIFDDQFSVERPDGSNFTLKIRSTKLEDSAMYFCASSEYQGVVYEQYFGPGTRLTVT.

This clonotype came up a few times. This rearrangement joins TRBV5-5 to TRBJ2-7; possible D gene TRBD1, 6 bases. V shed 4 bases and J shed 0 bases, with 14 bases lying between them. The CDR3 spans 15 residues. Germline V gene sequence: CDR1 SGHKS, CDR2 YYEKEE (reference sequence). This CDR3 reads CASSRDRFSSYEQYF. The CDR3, as DNA: TGTGCCAGCAGCCGCGACAGGTTCAGCTCCTACGAGCAGTACTTC.

The rearrangement joins TRBV18 to TRBJ2-5, with 10 bases matching TRBD2. Germline V gene data show CDR1 as KGHSH and CDR2 as LQKENI. There are 16 residues in the CDR3. J gave up 0 bases and V 1 base, and 2 bases lay outside the gene matches. The CDR3 sequence is CASSPLTSGNQETQYF. As DNA, the CDR3 is TGTGCCAGCTCACCACTCACTAGCGGGAACCAAGAGACCCAGTACTTC.

The chain couples TRBV7-9 to TRBJ2-5; no definite D call. The length of the CDR3 is 16 residues. CDR1 is SEHNR, CDR2 FQNEAQ, per germline (reference sequence). V lost 5 bases and J lost 2, with 18 bases in between. The DNA for the CDR3 is TGTGCCAGCAGCCGGACCTTTACCGGGCAACAAGAGACCCAGTACTTC. Amino acid sequence: CASSRTFTGQQETQYF.

The chain recombines TRBV7-9 with TRBJ1-3; TRBD1 aligns across 7 bases. CDR3 length: 14 residues. CDR1 and CDR2 (germline): SEHNR, FQNEAQ (reference sequence). With 4 bases clipped from V and 5 bases from J, the junction kept 5 bases outside the gene matches. The CDR3 loop is CASSSGTERNTIYF. The CDR3 DNA follows: TGTGCCAGCAGCTCCGGGACAGAACGAAACACCATATATTTT.

This clonotype was found many times. The chain employs TRBV5-1 and TRBJ1-2; D may be TRBD1 (6 bases). CDR1 is SGHRS and CDR2 is YFSETQ in the germline V gene. This CDR3 comprises 13 residues. Trimming removed 2 bases from V and 5 bases from J, with 10 bases in between. DNA for the CDR3: TGCGCCAGCAGCTTCGGAAGGGGGTATGGCTACACCTTC. It yields the protein CASSFGRGYGYTF.